This TCR beta chain was found in a study of cytomegalovirus exposure and HLA in healthy donors. Study-level background: From HLA-typed donors, an early data release held tens of millions of unique TCRs.

Primers included in the PCR were 60 Vbeta and 13 Jbeta primers. Clones were sequenced by immunoSEQ multiplex PCR, and TCRdb holds only the in-frame ones, with some missing. Of about 150,000 clones listed, roughly 79% are singletons. Germline CDR1 and CDR2: LGHNA and YNFKEQ. With V trimmed by 5 bases and J by 2 bases, 6 bases remained unmatched. There are 14 residues in the CDR3. Findings and limits, study-wide: Upon later analysis, HLA-associated TCR beta chains proved more clonally expanded than other, equally common chains.

A note on this clone: The antigen is unknown.

This chain uses TRBV4-2 with TRBJ2-7; 7 nucleotides line up with TRBD1. This TCR was recovered from a man between 18 and 35 years old in good health and CMV-seronegative. The sequencing input was PBMCs. The CDR3 reads CASSGTTGTYEQYF. The CDR3 bases are TGTGCCAGCAGCGGTACGACAGGGACCTACGAGCAGTACTTC.